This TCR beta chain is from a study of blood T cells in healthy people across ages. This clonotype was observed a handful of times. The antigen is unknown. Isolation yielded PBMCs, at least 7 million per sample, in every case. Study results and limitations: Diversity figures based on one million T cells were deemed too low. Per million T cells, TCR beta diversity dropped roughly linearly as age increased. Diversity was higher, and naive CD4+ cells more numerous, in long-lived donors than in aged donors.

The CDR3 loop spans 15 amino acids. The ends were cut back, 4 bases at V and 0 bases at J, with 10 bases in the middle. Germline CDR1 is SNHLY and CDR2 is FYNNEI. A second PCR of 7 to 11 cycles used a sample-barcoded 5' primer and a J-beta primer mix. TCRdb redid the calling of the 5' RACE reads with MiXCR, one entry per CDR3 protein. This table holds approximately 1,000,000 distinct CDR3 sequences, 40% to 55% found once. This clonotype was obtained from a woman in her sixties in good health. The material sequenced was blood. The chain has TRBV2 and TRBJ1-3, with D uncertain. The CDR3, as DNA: TGTGCCAGCAGTGGGAGCAGCCTCTCTGGAAACACCATATATTTT. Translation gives CASSGSSLSGNTIYF. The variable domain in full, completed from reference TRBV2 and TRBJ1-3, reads EPEVTQTPSHQVTQMGQEVILRCVPISNHLYFYWYRQILGQKVEFLVSFYNNEISEKSEIFDDQFSVERPDGSNFTLKIRSTKLEDSAMYFCASSGSSLSGNTIYFGEGSWLTVV.